The text below deals with one T cell receptor (beta chain). This sample was included in a study of blood T cell repertoires in COVID-19. Assay: immunoSEQ multiplex PCR; the TCRdb copy retains only in-frame clones and omits some. The profile shows 240,000 or so clones, more than 85% of them singletons. Those who participated ranged in age from roughly 18 to 90 years and resided in 24 US areas. The ends were cut back, 4 bases at V and 0 bases at J, with 9 bases in the middle. The CDR3 has 13 residues. Germline CDR1 and CDR2: SQVTM and ANQGSEA. This TCR was sampled from a man in his forties who had recovered from COVID-19. This chain links TRBV29-1 with TRBJ1-1; D possibly corresponds to TRBD1 (5 bases). The sequenced sample was PBMCs or T cells enriched from blood (not recorded which). The CDR3 DNA is TGCAGCGTTGTTACAGGAGTGAACACTGAAGCTTTCTTT. As protein: CSVVTGVNTEAFF.